These 2 T cell receptor beta chains were sequenced from one sample in a study of blood T cell repertoires in COVID-19. Sequencing used immunoSEQ multiplex PCR; TCRdb keeps in-frame clones, though not all of them. The table has about 210,000 clones, 84% seen once. Material for sequencing was peripheral blood. All receptors come from a woman aged 45-59 years with active or convalescent COVID-19.

V usage is TRBV28 and J usage is TRBJ1-3, with a tentative D call TRBD1 (5 bases). The ends were cut back, 5 bases at V and 0 bases at J, with 14 bases in the middle. The CDR3 spans 16 residues. CDR1 and CDR2 (germline): MDHEN, SYDVKM. The CDR3 nucleotides are TGTGCCAGCAGTCCCCATACAGGCCACTCTGGAAACACCATATATTTT. Translated, it gives CASSPHTGHSGNTIYF.

The gene calls are TRBV7-9 and TRBJ1-6; 7 bases fit TRBD1. From germline, CDR1 is SEHNR and CDR2 FQNEAQ (reference sequence). Losses at the gene ends were 5 bases for V and 6 bases for J; bases not matched to a gene: 7. The CDR3 loop spans 15 amino acids. This CDR3 reads CASSTSRGINSPLHF. The DNA for the CDR3 is TGTGCCAGCAGCACCTCCAGGGGGATTAATTCACCCCTCCACTTT.